This T cell receptor (beta chain) was identified during a study of blood T cell repertoires in COVID-19. Overall study context: Acute and convalescent COVID-19 samples came from the United States, Italy and Spain. T cells, B-cell-depleted T cells, or PBMCs supplied cDNA or gDNA.

Method: immunoSEQ multiplex PCR; TCRdb's copy keeps in-frame clones and lacks some. The table includes 200,000 to 250,000 clones, 75% to 85% detected once. J lost 7 bases, V lost 7 bases, and 9 bases had no gene match. In germline, CDR1 is ENHRY, CDR2 SYGVKD. The CDR3 covers 13 residues. The chain uses TRBV10-3 and TRBJ1-2, with 7 bases that match TRBD1. The sequence was collected from a woman between 70 and 85 years old with COVID-19, enrolled during active disease. Sequenced: peripheral blood. This CDR3 is CAINPGGTSGYTF. CDR3 DNA sequence: TGTGCCATCAATCCAGGGGGGACGAGTGGCTACACCTTC.